This T cell receptor (beta chain) was recovered during a study of cytomegalovirus exposure and HLA in healthy donors. Study outcomes and limitations: In a later analysis, about 17,000 TCR beta sequences were associated with HLA alleles at 0.05 false discovery rate. In an earlier analysis, in fewer than 700 donors, most V segments appeared productive either ~90% or ~30% of the time. Usually a TCR sequence was rare, but some public TCRs were found in many donors.

To note about this clone: No antigen is known for it.

Primers: 60 Vbeta forward and 13 Jbeta reverse. Sequenced by immunoSEQ multiplex PCR; TCRdb stores in-frame clones only, minus some. The table has roughly 160,000 clones, 85% seen once. The CDR3 has 13 residues. V was trimmed by 3 bases and J by 1 base, leaving 8 bases between them. Germline assignment: CDR1 SQVTM and CDR2 ANQGSEA. Sequencing used PBMCs. This TCR was sampled from a boy aged 2-15 years in good health and CMV-seronegative. This chain joins TRBV29-1 and TRBJ2-3; D is perhaps TRBD1 (6 bases). Written as DNA, the CDR3 is TGCAGCGTTGACAGGGGCGGCACAGATACGCAGTATTTT. The encoded protein is CSVDRGGTDTQYF.